The rows below give T cell receptor beta chains drawn from one sample of a study of T-cell memory formation after mild COVID-19. From the 5' RACE reads, TCRdb called clonotypes with MiXCR, one entry per CDR3 protein. The sample holds about 210,000 distinct CDR3 sequences; approximately 10% are singletons and the top ten take around 2.9%. The source material was PBMCs or a T cell subset sorted from them (not recorded which). The receptors shown here come from a man younger than 30 who had mild COVID-19 (a few samples of this study predate the infection). Cell type and time point are not known. CDR3s leave out the opening cysteine and the closing phenylalanine or tryptophan. Expanded clones get a size class; other rows say once, few or many, or leave the size out.

size,V,J,CDR3
.,TRBV18,TRBJ1-1,ASSPKGLNTEAF
.,TRBV24-1,TRBJ1-5,ATHPGGSNQPQH
many,TRBV5-4,TRBJ1-1,ASSLAPTVLNPEAF
.,TRBV4-1,TRBJ2-7,ASSRGLAGGSYEQY
.,TRBV5-4,TRBJ2-5,ASSIGLGETQY
few,TRBV12-3/TRBV12-4,TRBJ1-2,ASSLSGDGYT
few,TRBV9,TRBJ1-6,ASSVSSADNSPLH
few,TRBV5-4,TRBJ2-1,ASSPLAGGENEQF
.,TRBV4-3,TRBJ2-3,ASSQVSSGGATQY
.,TRBV12-3/TRBV12-4,TRBJ2-7,ASSLVPGGQY
many,TRBV11-2,TRBJ2-1,ASSFPSGGRLGNEQF
.,TRBV2,TRBJ1-5,ASARSYNQPQH
many,TRBV18,TRBJ1-5,ASSPDRGWSNQPQH
.,TRBV5-1,TRBJ2-2,ASSSTGTGNGELF
many,TRBV27,TRBJ1-6,ASSRRSGTGDSPLH
.,TRBV15,TRBJ2-4,ATRLSGTYIQY
many,TRBV28,TRBJ2-2,ASSLRGDTGELF
few,TRBV6-6,TRBJ1-1,ASRDSLPVGFTEAF
few,TRBV6-5,TRBJ2-5,ASSYQGPLGPQY
.,TRBV28,TRBJ2-2,ASSSSLANTGELF
.,TRBV20-1,TRBJ2-1,SARDRVRAGGGEQF
few,TRBV5-1,TRBJ1-5,ASSLSPGAAHQPQH
few,TRBV12-3/TRBV12-4,TRBJ2-2,ASSLAGGARGTAGELF
few,TRBV7-2,TRBJ1-1,ASSNYRGRATEAF
.,TRBV11-2,TRBJ2-5,ASSLNSGGAGETQY
.,TRBV12-3/TRBV12-4,TRBJ1-1,ASSLAAVNTEAF
few,TRBV12-3/TRBV12-4,TRBJ2-3,ASTLAGDTDTQY
few,TRBV12-3/TRBV12-4,TRBJ1-1,ASSLRGSGTTEAF
.,TRBV9,TRBJ2-1,ASRGNSLTYNEQF
.,TRBV7-2,TRBJ2-2,ASSFSGRAGTGELF
.,TRBV20-1,TRBJ1-1,SAREGFAGTEAF
few,TRBV7-2,TRBJ1-1,ASSYTTGGPEAF
many,TRBV7-2,TRBJ2-1,ASNQLAGAYNEQF
.,TRBV9,TRBJ2-3,ASSGSLPTGPDTQY
.,TRBV6-5,TRBJ2-3,ASSYGSGGGDTQY
few,TRBV7-2,TRBJ2-5,ASSFLAGGAGTQY
few,TRBV5-1,TRBJ1-6,ASTDNRESPLH
.,TRBV11-2,TRBJ2-3,ASSLDFGLVRGDTQY
.,TRBV20-1,TRBJ1-1,SIPPSGF
few,TRBV6-2/TRBV6-3,TRBJ2-7,ASSYSQPTEQY
few,TRBV4-1,TRBJ1-2,ASSQVTRGPRYGYT
few,TRBV7-3,TRBJ2-7,ASSPGTGAEQY
.,TRBV6-2/TRBV6-3,TRBJ2-6,ASSTQTAGANVLT
.,TRBV20-1,TRBJ2-5,SAKNRDQKETQY
many,TRBV5-1,TRBJ1-2,ASSQDRPYYGYT